These 8 T cell receptor beta chains originate from one sample sequenced in a study of blood T cell repertoires in COVID-19. TCRdb's copy holds only in-frame clones and misses some; the assay was immunoSEQ multiplex PCR. The sample holds fewer than 300,000 clones, 75% to 90% seen once. The sequencing input was peripheral blood. These TCRs come from a woman in her seventies with active or convalescent COVID-19.

J is TRBJ2-2 and V is TRBV5-4; weak D call: TRBD2 (5 bases). The CDR3 covers 15 residues. The V end was cut by 3 bases, the J end by 4 bases, with 13 bases between. Germline V gives CDR1 SGHNT, CDR2 YYREEE (reference sequence). In DNA form, the CDR3 reads TGTGCCAGCAGCTCTGGGTGGGAGAGCACCGGGGAGCTGTTTTTT. This sequence encodes CASSSGWESTGELFF.

The gene calls are TRBV11-2 and TRBJ2-1, with TRBD2 matching 8 bases. Germline V gene data show CDR1 as SGHAT and CDR2 as FQNNGV. This CDR3 spans 16 amino acids. Trimming at V came to 1 base and at J to 0 bases, leaving 2 bases not matched to a gene. CDR3 sequence: CASSLVAGSSYNEQFF. CDR3 nucleotide sequence: TGTGCCAGCAGCTTAGTAGCGGGAAGCTCCTACAATGAGCAGTTCTTC.

This rearrangement joins TRBV10-3 to TRBJ1-4, with a possible D match to TRBD1 (5 bases). CDR1 and CDR2 from the germline V gene are ENHRY and SYGVKD. CDR3 length equals 13 residues. V was clipped by 10 bases and J by 5 bases, with 14 bases between them. The CDR3 sequence is CATEGAPNEKLFF. The CDR3 region has the DNA TGTGCCACTGAAGGGGCCCCCAATGAAAAACTGTTTTTT.

The V gene is TRBV5-1, the J gene TRBJ2-3; D is undetermined. In germline, CDR1 is SGHRS, CDR2 YFSETQ. This CDR3 region has 13 residues. Trimming removed 4 bases from V and 5 bases from J, with 11 bases in between. The CDR3 loop reads CASSAADGDTQYF. The CDR3 nucleotides are TGCGCCAGCAGCGCCGCAGATGGAGATACGCAGTATTTT.

The chain recombines TRBV19 with TRBJ2-1; the D is unclear. This CDR3 comprises 13 residues. V was shortened by 7 bases and J by 9 bases, with 16 bases between the two germline ends. The V gene's germline CDR1 is LNHDA and CDR2 SQIVND (reference sequence). Here the CDR3 reads CASTAVWRSEQFF. The CDR3 nucleotides read TGTGCCAGTACTGCGGTATGGCGGAGTGAGCAGTTCTTC.

The chain has TRBV30 and TRBJ2-7, with unresolved D. CDR1 is GTSNPN, CDR2 SVGIG, per germline (reference sequence). V was shortened by 2 bases and J by 3 bases, with 5 bases between the two germline ends. The length of the CDR3 is 11 residues. The CDR3 nucleotides are TGTGCCTGGAGTTTATACTACGAGCAGTACTTC. This encodes CAWSLYYEQYF.

This chain links TRBV5-1 with TRBJ2-1, with 8 bases identical to TRBD2. Germline lookup yields CDR1 SGHRS and CDR2 YFSETQ. The CDR3 is made up of 13 amino acids. The junction had 0 bases not matched to a gene; V was cut back by 3 bases and J by 4 bases. This chain's CDR3 is CASSSGGYNEQFF. The CDR3 DNA reads TGCGCCAGCAGCTCGGGGGGGTACAATGAGCAGTTCTTC.

The chain recombines TRBV19 with TRBJ1-2, with a tentative D call TRBD1 (6 bases). The germline gives CDR1 LNHDA, CDR2 SQIVND (reference sequence). Trimming shortened V by 6 bases and J by 2 bases, and 13 bases separated the two germline ends. CDR3 size: 14 residues. The CDR3 is CASRKQGSNYGYTF. CDR3 sequence (DNA): TGTGCCAGTAGAAAACAGGGCTCCAACTATGGCTACACCTTC.